This TCR beta chain was obtained from a study of shared clonotypes between healthy human individuals. Study conclusions and caveats: Few donors restricted represented genetic and exposure-history diversity.

Comment on this clone: What it binds is unknown.

V dropped 3 bases and J dropped 4 bases, with 13 bases sitting between them. Germline assignment: CDR1 SNHLY and CDR2 FYNNEI. CDR3 length: 15 residues. In the sorted-subset replicate PCRs, 200 ng DNA, around 30,000 T cell genomes, was used. As processed by the authors: Filtering differed, since immunoSEQ gave only junction sequences and no quality scores. Clones were read by immunoSEQ multiplex PCR, and TCRdb kept only the in-frame ones, dropping some. V and J calls and clone size are those listed in that table; D and trimming were worked out from the DNA. Of around 1.5 million clones listed, 95% to 99% are singletons.

The TCR was taken from a man in his thirties or forties in good health. Sequencing was done on a sample of naive CD4+ T cells sorted from blood. Subset reported: CD45RA+ positively selected. The V and J genes are TRBV2 and TRBJ2-1; a possible D gene is TRBD1 (6 bases). CDR3 in amino acids: CASSDPGQNYNEQFF. The CDR3 nucleotides read TGTGCCAGCAGTGACCCAGGACAGAATTACAATGAGCAGTTCTTC.